This T cell receptor (beta chain) was profiled in a study of T cell responses to AZD1222 COVID-19 vaccine. Study observations and caveats: Repertoires were obtained only post-peak T cell response.

With regard to this clone: What it binds is unknown.

Analyses pooled second doses at about 4 or about 12 weeks. Sequenced by immunoSEQ multiplex PCR; TCRdb stores in-frame clones only, minus some. Seen here are some 90,000 clones, 85% to 90% observed once, and the top ten hold less than 5%. V was trimmed by 2 bases and J by 4 bases, leaving 11 bases between them. In germline, CDR1 is SQVTM, CDR2 ANQGSEA. The CDR3 has 13 amino acids. The sample in question was peripheral blood, obtained 28 days after the second AZD1222 dose. V and J are TRBV29-1 and TRBJ1-1; D uncertain. This TCR was sampled from an adult who received the AZD1222 COVID-19 vaccine. The chain's CDR3 is CSVERAEGTEAFF. In DNA form, the CDR3 reads TGCAGCGTTGAACGCGCCGAGGGCACTGAAGCTTTCTTT. The entire variable domain, with the rest obtained from reference TRBV29-1 and TRBJ1-1, is as follows: SAVISQKPSRDICQRGTSLTIQCQVDSQVTMMFWYRQQPGQSLTLIATANQGSEATYESGFVIDKFPISRPNLTFSTLTVSNMSPEDSSIYLCSVERAEGTEAFFGQGTRLTVV.